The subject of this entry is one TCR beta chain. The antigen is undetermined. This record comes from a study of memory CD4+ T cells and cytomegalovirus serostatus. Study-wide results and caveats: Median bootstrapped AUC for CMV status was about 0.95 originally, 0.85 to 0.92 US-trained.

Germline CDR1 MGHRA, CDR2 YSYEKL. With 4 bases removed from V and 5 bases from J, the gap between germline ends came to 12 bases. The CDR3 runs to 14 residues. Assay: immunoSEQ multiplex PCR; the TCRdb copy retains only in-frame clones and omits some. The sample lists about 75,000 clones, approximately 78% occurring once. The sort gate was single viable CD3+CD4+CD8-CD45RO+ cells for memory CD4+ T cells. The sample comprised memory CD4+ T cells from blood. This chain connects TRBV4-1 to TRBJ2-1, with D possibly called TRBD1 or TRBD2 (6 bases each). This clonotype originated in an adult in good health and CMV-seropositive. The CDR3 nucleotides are TGCGCCAGCAGCCGTAGGGGGGACGACAATGAGCAGTTCTTC. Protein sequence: CASSRRGDDNEQFF.